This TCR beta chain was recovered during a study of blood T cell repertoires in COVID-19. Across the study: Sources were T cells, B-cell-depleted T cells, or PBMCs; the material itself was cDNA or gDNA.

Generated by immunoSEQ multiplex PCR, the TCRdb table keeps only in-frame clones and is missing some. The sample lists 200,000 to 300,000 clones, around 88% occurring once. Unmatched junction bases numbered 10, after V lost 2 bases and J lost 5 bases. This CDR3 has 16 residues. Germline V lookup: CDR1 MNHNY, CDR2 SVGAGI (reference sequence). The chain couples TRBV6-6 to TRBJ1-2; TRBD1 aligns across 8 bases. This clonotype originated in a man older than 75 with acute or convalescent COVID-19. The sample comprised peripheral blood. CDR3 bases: TGTGCCAGCAGTTACAACAACATGGGACAGGAGTATGGCTACACCTTC. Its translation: CASSYNNMGQEYGYTF.